What follows is one T cell receptor beta chain and its context. How the authors handled the data: Using reference gene primer amplification, nucleated cell counts were estimated. Profiling relied on immunoSEQ multiplex PCR, and the TCRdb table lists in-frame clones only, not all of them. That table gives V, J and clone size, and the DNA gave D and trimming. The sample contains over 150,000 clones, about 85% of which appear only once. Followed longitudinally, the Seattle patients had been enrolled during active infection. This sample is drawn from a study of blood T cell repertoires in COVID-19. Overall study: The United States, Italy and Spain provided the acute and convalescent COVID-19 samples.

The clonotype originates from a man in his 60s with COVID-19, enrolled during active disease. Sequencing used peripheral blood.

The CDR3 bases are TGTGCCAGCAGCTTATCAGGGCTGATGGACTATGGCTACACCTTC. Amino acid sequence: CASSLSGLMDYGYTF. The rearrangement uses TRBV7-2 and TRBJ1-2; TRBD1 is a possible D gene (5 bases). V was clipped by 2 bases and J by 3 bases, with 13 bases between them. The CDR3 is 15 residues long. The V gene's germline CDR1 is SGHTA and CDR2 FQGNSA. The whole variable domain, filled in from reference TRBV7-2 and TRBJ1-2, reads GAGVSQSPSNKVTEKGKDVELRCDPISGHTALYWYRQSLGQGLEFLIYFQGNSAPDKSGLPSDRFSAERTGGSVSTLTIQRTQQEDSAVYLCASSLSGLMDYGYTFGSGTRLTVV.